A single sample is the source of the 7 T cell receptor beta chains below, sequenced in a study of blood T cell repertoires in COVID-19. Assay: immunoSEQ multiplex PCR; the TCRdb copy retains only in-frame clones and omits some. The table lists roughly 240,000 clones, 80% to 90% of them singletons, with just over 2.5% in the top ten. Sequences were obtained from PBMCs or T cells enriched from blood (not recorded which). These receptors came from a woman aged 25-40 years with acute COVID-19.

The V gene is TRBV19, the J gene TRBJ2-3; D gene ambiguous. With 7 bases removed from V and 3 bases from J, the gap between germline ends came to 14 bases. The CDR3 contains 14 residues. CDR1 is LNHDA and CDR2 is SQIVND in the germline V gene (reference sequence). The CDR3 nucleotides are TGTGCCAGTAAGTTGGGCGCACCAACAGATACGCAGTATTTT. This encodes CASKLGAPTDTQYF.

This clone was observed a single time. The chain carries TRBV7-6 and TRBJ1-5; 7 nucleotides match TRBD1. The CDR3 runs 15 residues. The germline CDR1 and CDR2 sequences are SGHVS and FNYEAQ. Trimming removed 2 bases from V and 5 bases from J; junction bases left unmatched: 6. The CDR3 nucleotides are TGTGCCAGCAGCTTATCTGGAACAGGGGATCAGCCCCAGCATTTT. Translated: CASSLSGTGDQPQHF.

This clone was recorded a few times. The chain combines TRBV30 with TRBJ1-3, with D tentatively TRBD1 (6 bases). In germline, CDR1 is GTSNPN, CDR2 SVGIG (reference sequence). This CDR3 region has 15 residues. The germline V and J ends were trimmed by 0 bases and 1 base, with 10 bases remaining between them. CDR3 in DNA: TGTGCCTGGAGTGTACCGGACAGATCTGGAAACACCATATATTTT. Protein sequence: CAWSVPDRSGNTIYF.

Concerning this clone: Other DNA sequences from this sample encode an identical CDR3 as well. The chain has TRBV7-2 and TRBJ2-5; D possibly corresponds to TRBD1 (6 bases). The length of the CDR3 is 14 residues. V was trimmed by 4 bases and J by 1 base, leaving 10 bases between them. Germline V gene sequence: CDR1 SGHTA, CDR2 FQGNSA. The CDR3, as DNA: TGTGCCAGCAGCTCGGGACACCTCCAAGAGACCCAGTACTTC. Encoded protein: CASSSGHLQETQYF. Looking up the rest from reference TRBV7-2 and TRBJ2-5 gives the full variable domain: GAGVSQSPSNKVTEKGKDVELRCDPISGHTALYWYRQSLGQGLEFLIYFQGNSAPDKSGLPSDRFSAERTGGSVSTLTIQRTQQEDSAVYLCASSSGHLQETQYFGPGTRLLVL.

The genes are TRBV18 and TRBJ1-1; D uncertain. Between the trimmed V and J ends, which lost 3 bases and 1 base, there was a span of 12 bases. Per germline, CDR1 KGHSH and CDR2 LQKENI. The CDR3 has 15 residues. This chain's CDR3 is CASSPSWEGNTEAFF. The CDR3 coding sequence is TGTGCCAGCTCACCGTCATGGGAGGGGAACACTGAAGCTTTCTTT.

The chain combines TRBV5-1 with TRBJ2-3; D gene uncertain. The CDR3 runs to 14 residues. CDR1 is SGHRS, CDR2 YFSETQ, per germline. Trimming removed 4 bases from V and 1 base from J, with 10 bases in between. CDR3 loop: CASSLEPGTDTQYF. The CDR3, as DNA: TGCGCCAGCAGCCTCGAACCGGGCACAGATACGCAGTATTTT.

The rearrangement joins TRBV19 to TRBJ2-5; D might be TRBD2 (7 bases). The CDR3 length is 16 residues. V shed 4 bases and J shed 2 bases, with 17 bases lying between them. Germline CDR1 and CDR2: LNHDA and SQIVND (reference sequence). The CDR3 sequence is CASSRRGANFQETQYF. CDR3 bases: TGTGCCAGTAGTAGACGGGGGGCCAACTTTCAAGAGACCCAGTACTTC.